Listed below are T cell receptor beta chains from one sample, sequenced in a study of graft-versus-host responses after intestinal transplantation. Produced via immunoSEQ multiplex PCR; TCRdb's table is partial and in-frame only. Of under 55,000 clones in the sample, over 75% were seen once. The sequences come from PBMCs, collected 524 days after transplant. These receptors were obtained from a human patient who received an intestinal transplant, so some T cells may come from the graft donor. The CDR3 runs from the conserved cysteine through the conserved F or W.

j_gene	v_gene	CDR3aa
TRBJ1-1	TRBV27	CASSIQGNTEAFF
TRBJ1-2	TRBV4-2	CASSQGLRDNYGYTF
TRBJ2-7	TRBV7-7	CATETGRTYEQYF
TRBJ2-3	TRBV15	CATSTGTRAGGTQYF
TRBJ2-5	TRBV28	CASSFGRGTGGGETQYF
TRBJ2-5	TRBV28	CASSRIRGTQYF
TRBJ1-2	TRBV29-1	CSGAGDTSNYGYTF
TRBJ1-4	TRBV19	CASTILGQGHEKLFF
TRBJ1-5	TRBV10-3	CAISESTGLGQPQHF
TRBJ2-3	TRBV5-6	CASSLTGTGGDTQYF
TRBJ2-1	TRBV7-9	CASSPSLAGIGNEQFF
TRBJ2-3	TRBV20-1	CSAFREHTQYF
TRBJ2-5	TRBV6-1	CASSEPRTRVRETQYF
TRBJ2-7	TRBV7-2	CASSLVGRREQYF
TRBJ1-4	TRBV2	CASSDPGGDNEKLFF
TRBJ1-4	TRBV5-6	CASSPTRVRVVGEKLFF
TRBJ1-2	TRBV27	CASSPYPRQGANGYTF
TRBJ2-1	TRBV7-3	CASSFLAGAFNEQFF
TRBJ1-2	TRBV29-1	CSVLRVGDYGYTF
TRBJ1-5	TRBV18	CASSTQEGSPQHF
TRBJ2-7	TRBV5-1	CASSLGVQSYEQYF
TRBJ1-2	TRBV19	CASSIGQGAIGYTF
TRBJ2-7	TRBV25-1	CASSRGGYEQYF
TRBJ2-1	TRBV19	CASSVHSGRYYNEQFF
TRBJ2-3	TRBV7-9	CASSPQDTQYF
TRBJ2-7	TRBV4-1	CASSQDAGTYEQYF
TRBJ2-5	TRBV11-2	CASSLTAETQYF
TRBJ1-2	TRBV28	CASSLSGTGILSNYGYTF
TRBJ2-7	TRBV2	CASSYRQGEEQYF
TRBJ2-5	TRBV12-5	CASGRDGETQYF
TRBJ1-1	TRBV28	CASNLDMNTEAFF
TRBJ1-4	TRBV28	CASSSPRGATNEKLFF
TRBJ2-3	TRBV6-4	CASSATFSTDTQYF
TRBJ1-2	TRBV27	CASSFRGAGYTF
TRBJ2-7	TRBV5-1	CASRYGTGAASGRSYEQYF
TRBJ2-7	TRBV5-1	CAAPWGASYEQYF
TRBJ2-3	TRBV29-1	CSVEKGDGTDTQYF
TRBJ2-1	TRBV27	CASSRGTSGWARNEQFF
TRBJ2-3	TRBV28	CASSFGTSGSLGTQYF
TRBJ2-1	TRBV4-3	CASSQDFVREAYNEQFF
TRBJ2-5	TRBV7-8	CASSLGLAGRETQYF